These 18 T cell receptor beta chains were sequenced from one sample in a study of T cell clonotyping in hematopoietic cell transplantation. As to time point: recipient sample about 28 days before transplant, after cytoreduction. Sequencing was performed with immunoSEQ multiplex PCR; in TCRdb, only in-frame clones are kept and a portion is missing. The sample lists tens of thousands of clones; around 96% were seen once. Sequencing was performed on peripheral blood mononuclear cells, taken before stem cell transplant. The source is a woman in her forties or fifties with acute myeloid leukemia. Some clones in this sample may be carry-over from other donors' samples.

The sample holds one count of this clone. The J gene is TRBJ2-1, the V gene TRBV11-2, with TRBD2 matching over 9 bases. Looked up from germline, CDR1 is SGHAT and CDR2 is FQNNGV. CDR3 length: 17 amino acids. V lost 5 bases to trimming and J lost 4 bases; unmatched junction nucleotides: 12. CDR3 coding DNA: TGTGCCAGCAGCCGGCGTGGGCTAGCGGGGCCTTACAATGAGCAGTTCTTC. Residues: CASSRRGLAGPYNEQFF.

V is TRBV2 and J is TRBJ1-2; D may be TRBD1 (5 bases). CDR1 is SNHLY, CDR2 FYNNEI, per germline. V was clipped by 3 bases and J by 4 bases, with 9 bases between them. This CDR3 has 13 residues. The CDR3 bases are TGTGCCAGCAGTGATCGGACACCCTATGGCTACACCTTC. Translation: CASSDRTPYGYTF.

This clone has only one observation. The rearrangement uses TRBV7-9 and TRBJ2-2; 9 bases match TRBD1. The trim removed 4 bases at V and 2 bases at J, leaving 5 bases unmatched. The V gene's germline CDR1 is SEHNR and CDR2 FQNEAQ (reference sequence). The CDR3 length is 16 residues. The CDR3 nucleotides are TGTGCCAGCAGCTCAAGGACAGGGGATAACACCGGGGAGCTGTTTTTT. Translation gives CASSSRTGDNTGELFF.

This clone has just one count. The chain recombines TRBV11-2 with TRBJ1-4; D not certain. Germline V gives CDR1 SGHAT, CDR2 FQNNGV. Trimming stripped 2 bases from V and 0 bases from J, with 7 bases between. The CDR3 runs to 15 residues. CDR3 nucleotides: TGTGCCAGCAGCTTACCAGGTTCAACTAATGAAAAACTGTTTTTT. Translating gives CASSLPGSTNEKLFF.

This sequence joins TRBV10-3 and TRBJ2-5, with 8 bases lining up with TRBD1. In germline, CDR1 is ENHRY, CDR2 SYGVKD. J gave up 4 bases and V 3 bases, and 7 bases lay outside the gene matches. The CDR3 is made up of 15 amino acids. The CDR3 DNA sequence: TGTGCCATCAGTGACAGAGGACAGGGACGAGAGACCCAGTACTTC. It codes for CAISDRGQGRETQYF.

The chain combines TRBV12-2 with TRBJ1-5; TRBD1 is the table's D call and was not checked against the DNA. TRBV12-2 is designated a pseudogene. The CDR3 extends over 15 amino acids. This chain's CDR3 is CASRFQGHSNQPQHF. CDR3 nucleotides: TGTGCAAGTCGCTTTCAGGGACATAGCAATCAGCCCCAGCATTTT.

The count of this clone is one. The rearrangement links TRBV5-1 to TRBJ2-7, with unresolved D. Between the trimmed V and J ends, which lost 1 base and 1 base, there was a span of 9 bases. The germline gives CDR1 SGHRS, CDR2 YFSETQ. The CDR3 totals 14 residues. CDR3 coding DNA: TGCGCCAGCAGCTTGTCTGGGGTATCCTACGAGCAGTACTTC. It translates to CASSLSGVSYEQYF. The variable domain in full, with the rest retrieved from reference TRBV5-1 and TRBJ2-7, is KAGVTQTPRYLIKTRGQQVTLSCSPISGHRSVSWYQQTPGQGLQFLFEYFSETQRNKGNFPGRFSGRQFSNSRSEMNVSTLELGDSALYLCASSLSGVSYEQYFGPGTRLTVT.

The rearrangement joins TRBV7-3 to TRBJ2-6, with D perhaps TRBD1 (6 bases). Germline-derived CDR1 and CDR2 are SGHTA and FQGTGA. The CDR3 is made up of 15 amino acids. V lost 3 bases to trimming and J lost 1 base, with 7 bases between them. The CDR3 coding sequence is TGTGCCAGCAGCTTTACAGGGTCTGGGGCCAACGTCCTGACTTTC. Its protein product is CASSFTGSGANVLTF.

The chain uses TRBV19 and TRBJ2-1; 8 nucleotides match TRBD2. The germline CDR1 and CDR2 sequences are LNHDA and SQIVND (reference sequence). The CDR3 contains 15 residues. J lost 8 bases, V lost 4 bases, and 10 bases had no gene match. CDR3 loop: CASSTQRGKTYEQFF. CDR3 nucleotides: TGTGCCAGTAGTACCCAGCGGGGGAAAACTTATGAGCAGTTCTTC.

The genes are TRBV28 and TRBJ2-5, with D maybe TRBD1 (6 bases). The V gene's germline CDR1 is MDHEN and CDR2 SYDVKM. The CDR3 totals 13 residues. The ends were cut back, 6 bases at V and 5 bases at J, with 13 bases in the middle. The CDR3 loop reads CASRNPGVETQYF. The CDR3 DNA reads as TGTGCCAGCAGAAACCCAGGGGTGGAGACCCAGTACTTC.

This clone was picked up one time. The rearrangement joins TRBV6-1 to TRBJ2-7; 12 nucleotides match TRBD2. In germline, CDR1 is MNHNS, CDR2 SASEGT. Germline trimming cut 7 bases from V and 2 bases from J; bases unmatched to any gene: 3. The CDR3 is 14 residues long. CDR3 protein: CASKGLAGPYEQYF. The CDR3 DNA follows: TGTGCCAGCAAAGGACTAGCGGGACCCTACGAGCAGTACTTC.

The J gene is TRBJ2-2, the V gene TRBV30; D ambiguous. The V gene lost 2 bases and the J gene lost 5 bases, with 3 bases spanning the gap. CDR3 length equals 11 residues. Per germline, CDR1 GTSNPN and CDR2 SVGIG (reference sequence). CDR3 region: CAWSFTGELFF. DNA for the CDR3: TGTGCCTGGAGTTTTACCGGGGAGCTGTTTTTT. Supplemented by reference TRBV30 and TRBJ2-2, the full variable domain reads SQTIHQWPATLVQPVGSPLSLECTVEGTSNPNLYWYRQAAGRGLQLLFYSVGIGQISSEVPQNLSASRPQDRQFILSSKKLLLSDSGFYLCAWSFTGELFFGEGSRLTVL.

The V and J genes are TRBV28 and TRBJ2-3, with D unclear. CDR1 MDHEN and CDR2 SYDVKM come from the germline V gene. The CDR3 covers 14 residues. V gave up 2 bases and J gave up 2 bases, with 8 bases separating them. CDR3 DNA sequence: TGTGCCAGCAGTTTACAGTATACCACAGATACGCAGTATTTT. Translated, it gives CASSLQYTTDTQYF.

The CDR3 DNA sequence: TGTGCCATCGGAAGGAGCAGGGGAACGCAGCCCCAGCATTTT. It yields the protein CAIGRSRGTQPQHF. The V gene is TRBV19, the J gene TRBJ1-5, with TRBD1 as a possible D gene (6 bases). The ends were cut back, 10 bases at V and 7 bases at J, with 20 bases in the middle. Germline CDR1 LNHDA, CDR2 SQIVND (reference sequence). The CDR3 runs to 14 residues.

This rearrangement joins TRBV6-1 to TRBJ1-1, with 7 bases that match TRBD1. V shed 3 bases and J 0 bases; nucleotides not matched to a gene: 7. Germline CDR1 MNHNS, CDR2 SASEGT. This CDR3 has 16 amino acids. The CDR3 DNA sequence: TGTGCCAGCAGTGACCTAGGACAGGCCTTGAACACTGAAGCTTTCTTT. Protein product: CASSDLGQALNTEAFF.

This clone appeared once. The CDR3 bases are TGTGCCAGCAGTTTAGGACAGGTTGTAGTGTCCCAGCATTTT. Amino acid sequence: CASSLGQVVVSQHF. V gene TRBV28 combines with J gene TRBJ1-5, with 7 bases identical to TRBD1. Trimming took 2 bases from V and 11 from J; bases not matched to a gene: 9. Germline V CDR1 and CDR2: MDHEN, SYDVKM. The CDR3 consists of 14 residues.

CDR3: CASSPPWDLGTEAFF. CDR3 DNA sequence: TGTGCCAGCTCACCACCGTGGGACCTGGGCACTGAAGCTTTCTTT. The chain recombines TRBV18 with TRBJ1-1, with D possibly being TRBD1 (5 bases). Germline V gene lookup returns CDR1 KGHSH and CDR2 LQKENI. V lost 0 bases, J lost 4 bases, and 12 bases lay in between. The CDR3 length is 15 residues.

This clone was found once. V is TRBV27 and J is TRBJ2-5, with D tentatively TRBD1 or TRBD2 (6 bases each). This CDR3 spans 15 amino acids. V gave up 6 bases and J gave up 5 bases, with 19 bases separating them. Germline loops: CDR1 MNHEY, CDR2 SMNVEV (reference sequence). CDR3 protein: CASSPRDLGGETQYF. Here the CDR3 DNA reads TGTGCCAGCAGCCCCAGGGATCTAGGGGGGGAGACCCAGTACTTC.